This T cell receptor beta chain was identified in a study of cytomegalovirus exposure and HLA in healthy donors. Trimming removed 4 bases from V and 7 bases from J; junction bases left unmatched: 4. CDR1 is SGDLS, CDR2 YYNGEE, per germline. CDR3 size: 15 residues. Assay: immunoSEQ multiplex PCR; the TCRdb copy retains only in-frame clones and omits some. Among fewer than 200,000 clones listed, approximately 87% were seen once. On this clone: Its specificity is not known.

Study results and limitations: The majority of TCR sequences were rare, yet some public TCRs appeared in many donors.

This chain uses TRBV9 with TRBJ2-3; the match to TRBD2 covers 15 bases. The specimen sequenced was PBMCs. The clonotype was recovered from a woman aged 25 to 39 in good health and CMV-seronegative. CDR3 in amino acids: CASSPGLAGGHTQYF. CDR3 DNA: TGTGCCAGCAGCCCTGGACTAGCGGGGGGGCATACGCAGTATTTT.